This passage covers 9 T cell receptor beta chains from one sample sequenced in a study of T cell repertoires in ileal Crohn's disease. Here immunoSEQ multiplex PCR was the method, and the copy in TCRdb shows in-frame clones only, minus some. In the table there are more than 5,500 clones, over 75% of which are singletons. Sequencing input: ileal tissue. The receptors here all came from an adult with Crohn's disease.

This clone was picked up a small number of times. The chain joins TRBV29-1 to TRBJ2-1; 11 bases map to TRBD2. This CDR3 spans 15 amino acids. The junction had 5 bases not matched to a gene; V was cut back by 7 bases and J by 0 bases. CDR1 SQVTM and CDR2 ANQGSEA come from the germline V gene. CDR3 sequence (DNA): TGCAGCGAGGTGACTAGCGGGAACTCCTACAATGAGCAGTTCTTC. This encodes CSEVTSGNSYNEQFF.

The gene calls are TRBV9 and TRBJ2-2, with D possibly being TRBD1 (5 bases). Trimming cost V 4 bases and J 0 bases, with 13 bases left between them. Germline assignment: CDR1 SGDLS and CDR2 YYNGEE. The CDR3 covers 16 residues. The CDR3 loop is CASSTIDSANTGELFF. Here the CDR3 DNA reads TGTGCCAGCAGCACTATTGACAGCGCGAACACCGGGGAGCTGTTTTTT. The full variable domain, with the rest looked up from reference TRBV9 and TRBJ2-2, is DSGVTQTPKHLITATGQRVTLRCSPRSGDLSVYWYQQSLDQGLQFLIQYYNGEERAKGNILERFSAQQFPDLHSELNLSSLELGDSALYFCASSTIDSANTGELFFGEGSRLTVL.

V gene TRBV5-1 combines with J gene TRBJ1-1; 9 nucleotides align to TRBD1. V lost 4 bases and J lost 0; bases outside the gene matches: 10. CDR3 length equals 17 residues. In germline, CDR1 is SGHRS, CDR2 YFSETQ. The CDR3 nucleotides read TGCGCCAGCAGCCGAGGACAGGGGCAACCTATGAACACTGAAGCTTTCTTT. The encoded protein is CASSRGQGQPMNTEAFF.

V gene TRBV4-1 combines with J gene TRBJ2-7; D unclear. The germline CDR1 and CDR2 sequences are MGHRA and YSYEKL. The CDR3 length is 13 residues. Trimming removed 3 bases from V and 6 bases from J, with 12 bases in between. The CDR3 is CASSHVTVSEQYF. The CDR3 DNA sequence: TGCGCCAGCAGCCACGTAACAGTTTCCGAGCAGTACTTC.

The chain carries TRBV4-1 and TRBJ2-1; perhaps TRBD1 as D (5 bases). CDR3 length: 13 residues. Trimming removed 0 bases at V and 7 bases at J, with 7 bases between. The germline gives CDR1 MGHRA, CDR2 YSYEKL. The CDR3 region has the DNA TGCGCCAGCAGCCAAGACAGGGTGAATGAGCAGTTCTTC. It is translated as CASSQDRVNEQFF.

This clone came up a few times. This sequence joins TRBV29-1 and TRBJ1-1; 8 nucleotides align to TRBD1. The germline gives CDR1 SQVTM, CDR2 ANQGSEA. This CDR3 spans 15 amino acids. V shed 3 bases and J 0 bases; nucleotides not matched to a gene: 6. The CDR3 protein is CSVEQDRVLNTEAFF. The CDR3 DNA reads TGCAGCGTTGAGCAGGACAGGGTACTGAACACTGAAGCTTTCTTT.

The CDR3 reads CASRPPDRAREQYF. CDR3 sequence (DNA): TGTGCCAGCAGGCCACCGGACAGGGCGCGGGAGCAGTACTTC. The chain combines TRBV28 with TRBJ2-7; 8 positions match TRBD1. Trimming removed 6 bases from V and 7 bases from J; junction bases left unmatched: 11. The CDR3 is 14 amino acids. Per the germline V gene, CDR1 is MDHEN and CDR2 is SYDVKM.

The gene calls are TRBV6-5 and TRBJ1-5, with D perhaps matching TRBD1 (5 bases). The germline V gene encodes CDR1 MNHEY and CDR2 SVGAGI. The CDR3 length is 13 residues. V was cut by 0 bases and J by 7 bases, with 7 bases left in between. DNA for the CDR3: TGTGCCAGCAGTTACTCTAAGGGGCAGCCCCAGCATTTT. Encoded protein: CASSYSKGQPQHF.

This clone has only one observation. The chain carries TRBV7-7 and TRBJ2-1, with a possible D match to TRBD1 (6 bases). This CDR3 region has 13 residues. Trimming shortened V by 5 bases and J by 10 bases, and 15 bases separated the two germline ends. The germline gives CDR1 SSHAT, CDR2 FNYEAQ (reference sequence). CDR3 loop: CASSRDRTVEQFF. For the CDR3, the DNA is TGTGCCAGCAGCCGTGACAGGACTGTAGAGCAGTTCTTC.